Following are 32 T cell receptor beta chains from one sample sequenced in a study of CD8 T cells in Susac syndrome. It was with random hexamers that 0.5 to 1 ug RNA was reverse transcribed. TCRdb re-derived calls from the immunoSEQ multiplex PCR reads in MiXCR, one entry per CDR3 protein. In the table there are around 190,000 distinct CDR3 sequences, approximately 95% of which are singletons. The sequencing input was CD4+ T cells from PBMCs. The origin of the receptors is a human donor in good health.

The chain joins TRBV7-9 to TRBJ2-3; no clear D. The germline V gene has CDR1 SEHNR and CDR2 FQNEAQ (reference sequence). The germline V and J ends were trimmed by 3 bases and 5 bases, with 12 bases remaining between them. The CDR3 is made up of 14 amino acids. The DNA for the CDR3 is TGTGCCAGCAGCTTCGGCCCCCTCGGAGATACGCAGTATTTT. Encoded protein: CASSFGPLGDTQYF.

The V and J genes are TRBV12-3 or TRBV12-4 and TRBJ2-1, with 7 bases matching TRBD2. J gave up 9 bases and V 8 bases, and 16 bases lay outside the gene matches. CDR3 size: 15 residues. CDR3 coding DNA: TGTGCCAGCTCCGGCGGGAGCGCCTTGGGGGTTGAGCAGTTCTTC. Its translation is CASSGGSALGVEQFF.

The chain employs TRBV27 and TRBJ2-6; D gene uncertain. The CDR3 consists of 13 residues. V was clipped by 3 bases and J by 3 bases, with 3 bases between them. Germline V gene data show CDR1 as MNHEY and CDR2 as SMNVEV (reference sequence). In nucleotides, the CDR3 is TGTGCCAGCAGTTTCAATGGGGCCAACGTCCTGACTTTC. As protein: CASSFNGANVLTF. Combining the CDR3 with reference TRBV27 and TRBJ2-6 gives the whole variable domain EAQVTQNPRYLITVTGKKLTVTCSQNMNHEYMSWYRQDPGLGLRQIYYSMNVEVTDKGDVPEGYKVSRKEKRNFPLILESPSPNQTSLYFCASSFNGANVLTFGAGSRLTVL.

This clonotype has just one count. V usage is TRBV5-1 and J usage is TRBJ1-2; possible D gene TRBD1, 6 bases. Trimming shortened V by 6 bases and J by 4 bases, and 13 bases separated the two germline ends. Germline V gene data show CDR1 as SGHRS and CDR2 as YFSETQ. CDR3 size: 13 residues. CDR3 protein: CASTGGQGYGYTF. CDR3 sequence (DNA): TGCGCCAGCACGGGGGGGCAAGGCTATGGCTACACCTTC.

This clonotype was detected only once. The chain has TRBV5-6 and TRBJ2-4; 8 bases align to TRBD1. Germline CDR1 and CDR2: SGHDT and YYEEEE. The CDR3 has 13 amino acids. J lost 7 bases, V lost 2 bases, and 2 bases had no gene match. The CDR3 loop reads CASSFTGGNIQYF. The CDR3 DNA follows: TGTGCCAGCAGCTTTACAGGGGGGAACATTCAGTACTTC.

The chain uses TRBV29-1 and TRBJ2-1; the D gene is possibly TRBD2 (6 bases). The germline V gene encodes CDR1 SQVTM and CDR2 ANQGSEA. This CDR3 is built from 13 residues. Trimming shortened V by 4 bases and J by 4 bases, and 11 bases separated the two germline ends. The CDR3 nucleotides are TGCAGCGTTGGCCGGGACTCTTACAATGAGCAGTTCTTC. This sequence encodes CSVGRDSYNEQFF.

The chain is built from TRBV20-1 and TRBJ2-1; 10 bases fit TRBD2. V dropped 7 bases and J dropped 10; count of bases not matched to a gene: 13. The germline V gene encodes CDR1 DFQATT and CDR2 SNEGSKA (reference sequence). The CDR3 is made up of 14 amino acids. The CDR3 region is CSVELAGVSIEQFF. CDR3 coding DNA: TGCAGTGTTGAGCTAGCGGGGGTCTCGATAGAGCAGTTCTTC.

The sample holds one count of this clonotype. The chain carries TRBV29-1 and TRBJ1-3; no definite D call. Trimming removed 4 bases at V and 1 base at J, with 8 bases between. The CDR3 has 13 residues. In germline, CDR1 is SQVTM, CDR2 ANQGSEA. This CDR3 is CSVGHSSGNTIYF. The CDR3 DNA is TGCAGCGTTGGACATTCGTCTGGAAACACCATATATTTT.

The chain uses TRBV29-1 and TRBJ1-1; D not certain. Germline V lookup: CDR1 SQVTM, CDR2 ANQGSEA. V was cut by 3 bases and J by 0 bases, with 8 bases left in between. This CDR3 contains 13 residues. This CDR3 is CSVEKTLNTEAFF. The CDR3 region has the DNA TGCAGCGTTGAGAAGACATTGAACACTGAAGCTTTCTTT. The whole variable domain, remainder taken from reference TRBV29-1 and TRBJ1-1, is SAVISQKPSRDICQRGTSLTIQCQVDSQVTMMFWYRQQPGQSLTLIATANQGSEATYESGFVIDKFPISRPNLTFSTLTVSNMSPEDSSIYLCSVEKTLNTEAFFGQGTRLTVV.

The table lists this clonotype with a count of one. The chain combines TRBV6-6 with TRBJ2-7, with unresolved D. Trimming shortened V by 6 bases and J by 5 bases, and 11 bases separated the two germline ends. The CDR3 covers 12 residues. From germline, CDR1 is MNHNY and CDR2 SVGAGI (reference sequence). The CDR3 sequence is CASRGSSDEQYF. Written as DNA, the CDR3 is TGTGCCAGCAGAGGAAGCTCAGACGAGCAGTACTTC.

The gene calls are TRBV19 and TRBJ2-3; 12 bases align to TRBD2. The J segment lost 4 bases and the V segment lost 7 bases, leaving 9 bases of the junction unmatched. The germline V gene has CDR1 LNHDA and CDR2 SQIVND (reference sequence). This CDR3 has 16 residues. DNA for the CDR3: TGTGCCAGTACCAGACTAGCGGGAGTCATGGCAGATACGCAGTATTTT. Its translation: CASTRLAGVMADTQYF.

V is TRBV25-1 and J is TRBJ2-1, with D perhaps matching TRBD2 (5 bases). The CDR3 is 14 amino acids. The V gene lost 6 bases and the J gene lost 5 bases, with 14 bases spanning the gap. The germline V gene has CDR1 MGHDK and CDR2 SYGVNS. In DNA form, the CDR3 reads TGTGCCAGCAGCCCGTCCGGGGTCGACAATGAGCAGTTCTTC. It translates to CASSPSGVDNEQFF.

The chain couples TRBV11-2 to TRBJ2-1; D is unclear. There are 11 residues in the CDR3. Deletions cut 2 bases from V and 15 bases from J, with 11 bases between. Per germline, CDR1 SGHAT and CDR2 FQNNGV. The DNA of the CDR3 is TGTGCCAGCAGCTTACTAGGTTTGCGGTTCTTC. It translates to CASSLLGLRFF.

The chain uses TRBV20-1 and TRBJ2-1, with 9 bases fitting TRBD2. Germline values: CDR1 DFQATT, CDR2 SNEGSKA (reference sequence). V shed 0 bases, J shed 8 bases, and the junction held 17 bases outside the gene matches. This CDR3 comprises 18 residues. This chain's CDR3 is CSARDGGWERGVRDEQFF. In DNA, the CDR3 is TGCAGTGCTAGAGATGGGGGCTGGGAGCGGGGGGTCCGGGATGAGCAGTTCTTC.

The chain joins TRBV5-4 to TRBJ2-7, with 8 bases matching TRBD1. Trimming at V came to 1 base and at J to 3 bases, leaving 3 bases not matched to a gene. CDR1 and CDR2 (germline): SGHNT, YYREEE (reference sequence). The CDR3 is made up of 14 amino acids. DNA of the CDR3: TGTGCCAGCAGCTTGATCGGGACAGGCTACGAGCAGTACGTC. Its protein product is CASSLIGTGYEQYV.

The genes are TRBV14 and TRBJ2-1; 8 bases align to TRBD2. V shed 3 bases and J 2 bases; nucleotides not matched to a gene: 3. The germline gives CDR1 SGHDN, CDR2 FVKESK. The CDR3 consists of 15 residues. CDR3 region: CASSHKTSAYNEQFF. DNA of the CDR3: TGTGCCAGCAGCCATAAGACTAGCGCCTACAATGAGCAGTTCTTC.

The chain carries TRBV5-1 and TRBJ2-7; weak D call: TRBD2 (6 bases). The CDR3 totals 15 residues. The V gene lost 1 base and the J gene lost 2 bases, with 13 bases spanning the gap. Germline values: CDR1 SGHRS, CDR2 YFSETQ. The CDR3 protein is CASSLQAGFAYEQYF. In nucleotides, the CDR3 is TGCGCCAGCAGCTTGCAGGCGGGATTCGCCTACGAGCAGTACTTC. Drawing the rest from reference TRBV5-1 and TRBJ2-7, the complete variable domain is KAGVTQTPRYLIKTRGQQVTLSCSPISGHRSVSWYQQTPGQGLQFLFEYFSETQRNKGNFPGRFSGRQFSNSRSEMNVSTLELGDSALYLCASSLQAGFAYEQYFGPGTRLTVT.

The chain recombines TRBV2 with TRBJ1-2; possible D gene TRBD1, 5 bases. CDR1 is SNHLY and CDR2 is FYNNEI in the germline V gene. This CDR3 spans 12 amino acids. V gave up 2 bases and J gave up 8 bases, with 9 bases separating them. CDR3 in DNA: TGTGCCAGCAGTGAAAGGGGCCTAGGCTACACCTTC. Translated, it gives CASSERGLGYTF. Together with reference TRBV2 and TRBJ1-2, the CDR3 gives the full variable domain: EPEVTQTPSHQVTQMGQEVILRCVPISNHLYFYWYRQILGQKVEFLVSFYNNEISEKSEIFDDQFSVERPDGSNFTLKIRSTKLEDSAMYFCASSERGLGYTFGSGTRLTVV.

This chain links TRBV29-1 with TRBJ1-5; 12 bases fit TRBD1. Germline V CDR1 and CDR2: SQVTM, ANQGSEA. This CDR3 is built from 14 residues. With V trimmed by 5 bases and J by 6 bases, 5 bases remained unmatched. CDR3 DNA sequence: TGCAGCGTTACCGGGACAGGGGGCACTCAGCCCCAGCATTTT. It encodes CSVTGTGGTQPQHF. Filled out from reference TRBV29-1 and TRBJ1-5, the complete variable domain reads SAVISQKPSRDICQRGTSLTIQCQVDSQVTMMFWYRQQPGQSLTLIATANQGSEATYESGFVIDKFPISRPNLTFSTLTVSNMSPEDSSIYLCSVTGTGGTQPQHFGDGTRLSIL.

This clonotype was picked up one time. V usage is TRBV2 and J usage is TRBJ2-5, with D perhaps matching TRBD1 or TRBD2 (5 bases each). Per germline, CDR1 SNHLY and CDR2 FYNNEI. This CDR3 has 13 amino acids. Trimming shortened V by 5 bases and J by 5 bases, and 12 bases separated the two germline ends. The CDR3 sequence: CASSLGVWETQYF. CDR3 in DNA: TGTGCCAGCAGTCTGGGGGTCTGGGAGACCCAGTACTTC.

The V gene is TRBV12-3 or TRBV12-4, the J gene TRBJ2-3, with D possibly matching TRBD2 (5 bases). The CDR3 sequence is 15 residues long. V lost 4 bases, J lost 3 bases, and 14 bases lay in between. The CDR3 loop is CASSSPRDSTDTQYF. The CDR3, as DNA: TGTGCCAGCAGTTCCCCTCGGGATTCAACAGATACGCAGTATTTT.

This chain uses TRBV27 with TRBJ1-5, with D perhaps matching TRBD1 (5 bases). Germline CDR1 and CDR2: MNHEY and SMNVEV (reference sequence). Deletions cut 8 bases from V and 4 bases from J, with 15 bases between. The CDR3 loop spans 14 amino acids. CDR3 sequence (DNA): TGTGCCAGCCGGCCAATCCAGGGTAATCAGCCCCAGCATTTT. Protein: CASRPIQGNQPQHF.

V usage is TRBV12-3 or TRBV12-4 and J usage is TRBJ2-2; no reliable D call. The CDR3 length is 13 residues. The V and J ends lost 11 bases and 0 bases respectively, with 10 bases between them. CDR3 residues: CAGRASNTGELFF. The DNA for the CDR3 is TGTGCCGGTCGGGCGTCGAACACCGGGGAGCTGTTTTTT.

J is TRBJ1-4 and V is TRBV5-4; 10 bases are shared with TRBD1. With 3 bases clipped from V and 6 bases from J, the junction kept 8 bases outside the gene matches. The length of the CDR3 is 16 residues. Germline V CDR1 and CDR2: SGHNT, YYREEE (reference sequence). DNA for the CDR3: TGTGCCAGCAGCTCCAGGGACAGGGGTGGAGATGAAAAACTGTTTTTT. It translates to CASSSRDRGGDEKLFF.

The genes are TRBV29-1 and TRBJ1-2; D unresolved. Germline lookup yields CDR1 SQVTM and CDR2 ANQGSEA. This CDR3 is built from 14 residues. The germline V and J ends were trimmed by 1 base and 3 bases, with 12 bases remaining between them. This chain's CDR3 is CSVEGPYGDYGYTF. DNA of the CDR3: TGCAGCGTTGAAGGCCCTTATGGGGACTATGGCTACACCTTC.

The chain links TRBV5-1 to TRBJ2-3; 10 nucleotides line up with TRBD2. V lost 4 bases and J lost 0; bases outside the gene matches: 11. Germline V CDR1 and CDR2: SGHRS, YFSETQ. This CDR3 is 18 amino acids long. The CDR3: CASSVARLAGGSTDTQYF. The CDR3 DNA reads as TGCGCCAGCAGCGTCGCCCGCTTAGCGGGAGGCAGCACAGATACGCAGTATTTT.

This clonotype has a single count. The chain uses TRBV11-2 and TRBJ2-1, with 7 bases fitting TRBD2. Losses at the gene ends were 1 base for V and 5 bases for J; bases not matched to a gene: 11. The CDR3 is 17 residues long. CDR1 is SGHAT, CDR2 FQNNGV, per germline. CDR3 sequence reads: CASSLVPRREFNNEQFF. As DNA, the CDR3 is TGTGCCAGCAGCTTAGTGCCCCGGCGGGAGTTTAACAATGAGCAGTTCTTC.

J is TRBJ2-5 and V is TRBV29-1, with TRBD1 identical over 7 bases. The CDR3 has 13 amino acids. V lost 7 bases, J lost 4 bases, and 9 bases stayed unmatched. CDR1 and CDR2 (germline): SQVTM, ANQGSEA. CDR3 amino acids: CSAGQQRGETQYF. CDR3 DNA: TGCAGCGCGGGACAGCAGAGAGGAGAGACCCAGTACTTC.

This clonotype was seen just once. One end of the junction fails to match germline, which may point to a read error. This chain uses TRBV6-5 with TRBJ1-3; 9 bases line up with TRBD1. In germline, CDR1 is MNHEY, CDR2 SVGAGI. The CDR3 is made up of 13 amino acids. CDR3 bases: TGTGCCAGCAGTCCGGACAGGGGTGTCCCCCAGACCTTT. Residues: CASSPDRGVPQTF.

The V gene is TRBV4-3, the J gene TRBJ1-1; D is ambiguous. V shed 5 bases and J shed 0 bases, with 7 bases lying between them. CDR3 length equals 13 residues. Germline CDR1 and CDR2: LGHNA and YSLEER. This CDR3 is CASSTRVNTEAFF. In DNA, the CDR3 is TGCGCCAGCAGCACTAGGGTGAACACTGAAGCTTTCTTT.

V and J are TRBV20-1 and TRBJ2-1; D is ambiguous. The germline CDR1 and CDR2 sequences are DFQATT and SNEGSKA (reference sequence). The CDR3 covers 12 residues. Between the trimmed V and J ends, which lost 3 bases and 8 bases, there was a span of 11 bases. CDR3 sequence reads: CSASGRVYEQFF. The CDR3 coding sequence is TGCAGTGCTAGCGGAAGGGTGTATGAGCAGTTCTTC.

V gene TRBV18 combines with J gene TRBJ2-1; the D is unclear. The CDR3 is 11 residues long. Looked up from germline, CDR1 is KGHSH and CDR2 is LQKENI. The V end was cut by 3 bases, the J end by 12 bases, with 9 bases between. The DNA of the CDR3 is TGTGCCAGCTCACCGGGGATACCGCAGTTCTTC. This translates into CASSPGIPQFF. The full variable domain, with the rest looked up from reference TRBV18 and TRBJ2-1, is NAGVMQNPRHLVRRRGQEARLRCSPMKGHSHVYWYRQLPEEGLKFMVYLQKENIIDESGMPKERFSAEFPKEGPSILRIQQVVRGDSAAYFCASSPGIPQFFGPGTRLTVL.